This section outlines one TCR beta chain sequence together with its context. Antigen unknown. This sample was included in a study of cytomegalovirus exposure and HLA in healthy donors. Study-wide findings and caveats: Several of the most significant clusters appeared, in a later analysis, to be linked to common viral pathogens. An analysis done earlier found most TCR beta V segments productive about 87% or about 30% of the time.

V was trimmed by 0 bases and J by 0 bases, leaving 9 bases between them. Germline CDR1 SGHKS, CDR2 YYEKEE (reference sequence). The CDR3 extends over 15 amino acids. This PCR relied on a set of 60 Vbeta primers and 13 Jbeta primers. Measured with immunoSEQ multiplex PCR; TCRdb has only the in-frame clones, and not every one. This sample has approximately 90,000 clones, with approximately 76% found just once. This clonotype was obtained from a male donor in good health and CMV-seronegative. Sequencing input: PBMCs. The rearrangement joins TRBV5-5 to TRBJ1-2; no clear D gene. DNA for the CDR3: TGTGCCAGCAGCTTGGGGCCAGACTCTAACTATGGCTACACCTTC. Protein sequence: CASSLGPDSNYGYTF.